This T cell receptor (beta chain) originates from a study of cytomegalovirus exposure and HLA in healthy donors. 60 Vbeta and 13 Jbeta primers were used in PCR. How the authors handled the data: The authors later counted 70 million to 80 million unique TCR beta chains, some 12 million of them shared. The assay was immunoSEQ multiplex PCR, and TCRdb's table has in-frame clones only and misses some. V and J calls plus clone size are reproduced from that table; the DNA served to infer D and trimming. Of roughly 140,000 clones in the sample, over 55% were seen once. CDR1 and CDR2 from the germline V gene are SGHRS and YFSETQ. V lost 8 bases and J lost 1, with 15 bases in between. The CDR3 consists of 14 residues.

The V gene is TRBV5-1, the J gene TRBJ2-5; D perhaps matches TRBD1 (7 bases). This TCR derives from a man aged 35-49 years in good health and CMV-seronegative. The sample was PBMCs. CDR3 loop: CASRGRTGQETQYF. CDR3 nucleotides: TGCGCCAGTCGGGGGCGGACAGGCCAAGAGACCCAGTACTTC.